This is a list of T cell receptor beta chains from one sample in a study of blood T cell repertoires in COVID-19. This table comes from immunoSEQ multiplex PCR, and its TCRdb copy is limited to in-frame clones, with some not included. This table holds more than 300,000 clones, about 87% found once. Specimen: peripheral blood. The source of these receptors is a woman aged 30 to 39 with COVID-19, enrolled during active disease. Both conserved end residues are part of each CDR3. A D gene is named only where the DNA matches it firmly. A row's size may be missing; if present it is once, few, many or a size class.

DNA: TGCGCCAGCAGCTTGGGGGACAGGGGAACCCACGAGCAGTACTTC
CDR3: CASSLGDRGTHEQYF
size: -
J: TRBJ2-7
V: TRBV5-1
D: TRBD1

DNA: TGCGCCAGCAGTTTCATGGGGGAGGTCACCGATACGCAGTATTTT
CDR3: CASSFMGEVTDTQYF
size: -
J: TRBJ2-3
V: TRBV4-3
D: -

DNA: TGTGCCAGCAGCTCCAGAGGGGGAAGTTCCTACGAGCAGTACTTC
CDR3: CASSSRGGSSYEQYF
size: -
J: TRBJ2-7
V: TRBV7-2
D: -

DNA: TGTGCCAGCTCACGAAACAGGGGCGATGAGCAGTTCTTC
CDR3: CASSRNRGDEQFF
size: -
J: TRBJ2-1
V: TRBV18
D: TRBD1

DNA: TGTGCCAGCAGCTTGCAGGCAGCGGGAGGTCCCGATACTTACAATGAGCAGTTCTTC
CDR3: CASSLQAAGGPDTYNEQFF
size: -
J: TRBJ2-1
V: TRBV5-6
D: TRBD2

DNA: TGTGCCAGCAGCTTAGGTCTAGCGGGGAAAGGGTCCCCCGGGGAGCTGTTTTTT
CDR3: CASSLGLAGKGSPGELFF
size: -
J: TRBJ2-2
V: TRBV7-3
D: TRBD2

DNA: TGTGCCAGCAGCCCGGGACAGGGGGGGTTAGAGACCCAGTACTTC
CDR3: CASSPGQGGLETQYF
size: -
J: TRBJ2-5
V: TRBV9
D: TRBD1

DNA: TGCAGTGCTAGTTTCCTAGCGGGCTCCTACGAGCAGTACTTC
CDR3: CSASFLAGSYEQYF
size: -
J: TRBJ2-7
V: TRBV20-1
D: TRBD2

DNA: TGTGCCAGCAGCCAAGCGACAGGGGGCGCCGAGCAGTACTTC
CDR3: CASSQATGGAEQYF
size: -
J: TRBJ2-7
V: TRBV3-1/TRBV3-2
D: TRBD1

DNA: TGTGCCAGCAGCTTAGCCTGGGACAGGTTAAAGGGCGAGCAGTACTTC
CDR3: CASSLAWDRLKGEQYF
size: -
J: TRBJ2-7
V: TRBV7-9
D: TRBD1

DNA: TGTGCCAGCAGTTCCCAGACTAGCGGGAACACAGATACGCAGTATTTT
CDR3: CASSSQTSGNTDTQYF
size: -
J: TRBJ2-3
V: TRBV28
D: TRBD2

DNA: TGTGCCACCAGTGATTTTTCTAGCGGGACCTACAATGAGCAGTTCTTC
CDR3: CATSDFSSGTYNEQFF
size: -
J: TRBJ2-1
V: TRBV24-1
D: TRBD2

DNA: TGTGCCAGCGGGACAAAGGGATACGAGCAGTACTTC
CDR3: CASGTKGYEQYF
size: -
J: TRBJ2-7
V: TRBV27
D: -

DNA: TGTGCCACCGGGGAGGCGGAAGCTTTCTTT
CDR3: CATGEAEAFF
size: -
J: TRBJ1-1
V: TRBV6-5
D: -

DNA: TGTGCCAGCAGAGTCCCTCGGCAGGGGTACTATGGCTACACCTTC
CDR3: CASRVPRQGYYGYTF
size: -
J: TRBJ1-2
V: TRBV21-1
D: -

DNA: TGTGCCAGCAGAGACAGTAGCAATCAGCCCCAGCATTTT
CDR3: CASRDSSNQPQHF
size: -
J: TRBJ1-5
V: TRBV27
D: -

DNA: TGCGCCAGCGAGACAGGGACCTACGAGCAGTACTTC
CDR3: CASETGTYEQYF
size: -
J: TRBJ2-7
V: TRBV10-2
D: TRBD1

DNA: TGTGCCAGCAGCCCCTGGGCGGGAGGGCCGGATACGCAGTATTTT
CDR3: CASSPWAGGPDTQYF
size: -
J: TRBJ2-3
V: TRBV7-8
D: TRBD2

DNA: TGTGCCAGCAGCACCCTTGGGGGCCTTAGGGGCGATGAGCAGTTCTTC
CDR3: CASSTLGGLRGDEQFF
size: -
J: TRBJ2-1
V: TRBV5-6
D: -

DNA: TGTGCCAGCAGCGGTCCATCGACAGGGCCCAGCGATGGTTACACCTTC
CDR3: CASSGPSTGPSDGYTF
size: -
J: TRBJ1-2
V: TRBV2
D: TRBD1

DNA: TGTGCCAGCAGTTTATGGGCGGGGTTAGGCAATCAGCCCCAGCATTTT
CDR3: CASSLWAGLGNQPQHF
size: -
J: TRBJ1-5
V: TRBV28
D: -

DNA: TGTGCCAGCAGCTTTTCGGGACAGCTCAACAATGAGCAGTTCTTC
CDR3: CASSFSGQLNNEQFF
size: -
J: TRBJ2-1
V: TRBV7-9
D: TRBD1

DNA: TGTGCCAGCAGCTTAGTGGGACTAGCGGGCCCACAGTACTTC
CDR3: CASSLVGLAGPQYF
size: -
J: TRBJ2-7
V: TRBV11-2
D: TRBD2

DNA: TGTGCCAGCAGTTACTCGAGTCGGGGTGGTGAAAAACTGTTTTTT
CDR3: CASSYSSRGGEKLFF
size: -
J: TRBJ1-4
V: TRBV6-5
D: -

DNA: TGTGCCAGCAGTTGGGCTAGCGGGAGAACTGAGCAGTTCTTC
CDR3: CASSWASGRTEQFF
size: -
J: TRBJ2-1
V: TRBV27
D: TRBD2

DNA: TGTGCCAGCAGCGTAGACAGGGGGCTATACAATGAGCAGTTCTTC
CDR3: CASSVDRGLYNEQFF
size: -
J: TRBJ2-1
V: TRBV9
D: TRBD1

DNA: TGTGCCAGTAGTATAAGCAGGGGGCATACTCAGCCCCAGCATTTT
CDR3: CASSISRGHTQPQHF
size: -
J: TRBJ1-5
V: TRBV19
D: TRBD1

DNA: TGCGCCAGCAGAAAAACTGGGAGTGAGGAAAAACTGTTTTTT
CDR3: CASRKTGSEEKLFF
size: -
J: TRBJ1-4
V: TRBV5-1
D: -

DNA: TGTGCCAGCTCCCCCGCTGGCGGGAGAGCCGGGACCCAGTACTTC
CDR3: CASSPAGGRAGTQYF
size: -
J: TRBJ2-5
V: TRBV18
D: TRBD2

DNA: TGTGCCAGTGGACTAGCGGGAGGGAATGAGCAGTTCTTC
CDR3: CASGLAGGNEQFF
size: few
J: TRBJ2-1
V: TRBV2
D: TRBD2

DNA: TGTGCCAGCAGCTTAGGCTCCCGTGGACAGGGCAGGACCTACGAGCAGTACTTC
CDR3: CASSLGSRGQGRTYEQYF
size: -
J: TRBJ2-7
V: TRBV7-9
D: TRBD1

DNA: TGTGCCAGCAGTTTACCTCCGGGACAGGGTACAGATACGCAGTATTTT
CDR3: CASSLPPGQGTDTQYF
size: -
J: TRBJ2-3
V: TRBV27
D: TRBD1

DNA: TGCGCCAGCAGCCCGGGACCCGACAGGGCTGGGAACACTGAAGCTTTCTTT
CDR3: CASSPGPDRAGNTEAFF
size: -
J: TRBJ1-1
V: TRBV5-1
D: TRBD1

DNA: TGCGCCAGCGACCTATGGGCTTATAATTCACCCCTCCACTTT
CDR3: CASDLWAYNSPLHF
size: -
J: TRBJ1-6
V: TRBV23-1
D: -

DNA: TGCAGCGCTGTGGGGGTGGGAGGAAGCTCCTACGAGCAGTACTTC
CDR3: CSAVGVGGSSYEQYF
size: -
J: TRBJ2-7
V: TRBV29-1
D: -

DNA: TGTGCCAGTAGTGACTACGGACGCCGTACCGGGCCCCAGCATTTT
CDR3: CASSDYGRRTGPQHF
size: -
J: TRBJ1-5
V: TRBV19
D: -

DNA: TGCGCCAGCAGCTTGGGTCTAGCGGTTCTCTCCTACAATGAGCAGTTCTTC
CDR3: CASSLGLAVLSYNEQFF
size: -
J: TRBJ2-1
V: TRBV5-1
D: TRBD2

DNA: TGTGCCAGCAGTTTACTGGGGAGGGCGAACACCGGGGAGCTGTTTTTT
CDR3: CASSLLGRANTGELFF
size: -
J: TRBJ2-2
V: TRBV27
D: TRBD2

DNA: TGTGCCAGTAGTATCCAGGGGTCGGTCGAGCAGTACTTC
CDR3: CASSIQGSVEQYF
size: -
J: TRBJ2-7
V: TRBV19
D: -

DNA: TGTGCCAGCAGCCTCAGCGGTACCGGGGAGCTGTTTTTT
CDR3: CASSLSGTGELFF
size: -
J: TRBJ2-2
V: TRBV6-5
D: -

DNA: TGTGCCAGCAGCCGGACGGGGTCGCAAGAGACCCAGTACTTC
CDR3: CASSRTGSQETQYF
size: -
J: TRBJ2-5
V: TRBV7-2
D: -

DNA: TGTGCCAGCAGCCCGACTAGCGGGGCGACCTACGAGCAGTACTTC
CDR3: CASSPTSGATYEQYF
size: -
J: TRBJ2-7
V: TRBV7-2
D: TRBD2

DNA: TGTGCCAGCAGCCTGCAGGGGGCCCCGAACACCGGGGAGCTGTTTTTT
CDR3: CASSLQGAPNTGELFF
size: once
J: TRBJ2-2
V: TRBV3-1/TRBV3-2
D: TRBD1

DNA: TGTGCCAGCAGCCCGGACAGGGATTCACCCCTCCACTTT
CDR3: CASSPDRDSPLHF
size: -
J: TRBJ1-6
V: TRBV12-3/TRBV12-4
D: TRBD1

DNA: TGTGCCAGCAGCTTCCGTGAAATGACTAGCGCGAACATTCAGTACTTC
CDR3: CASSFREMTSANIQYF
size: -
J: TRBJ2-4
V: TRBV5-8
D: TRBD2

DNA: TGTGCCAGCTCACAGGGGAAGAGCTATAATTCACCCCTCCACTTT
CDR3: CASSQGKSYNSPLHF
size: -
J: TRBJ1-6
V: TRBV19
D: TRBD1

DNA: TGTGCCAGCAGCCAAATCGGAGGCCCATATGGCTACACCTTC
CDR3: CASSQIGGPYGYTF
size: -
J: TRBJ1-2
V: TRBV5-6
D: -

DNA: TGTGCCAGCAGCTGGACAGCTTCCGGTCAGCCCCAGCATTTT
CDR3: CASSWTASGQPQHF
size: -
J: TRBJ1-5
V: TRBV7-2
D: -

DNA: TGTGCCAGCAGTTGGGGACTAGTGGCTGAGCAGTTCTTC
CDR3: CASSWGLVAEQFF
size: -
J: TRBJ2-1
V: TRBV27
D: TRBD2

DNA: TGTGCCAGCAGCGCTGGGACTAGCTCCCGGGATGAGCAGTACTTC
CDR3: CASSAGTSSRDEQYF
size: -
J: TRBJ2-7
V: TRBV9
D: TRBD2

DNA: TGCGCCAGCAGCGCACAGGAATCATCGTACGAGCAGTACTTC
CDR3: CASSAQESSYEQYF
size: once
J: TRBJ2-7
V: TRBV5-1
D: -